This T cell receptor (beta chain) was sequenced in a study of blood T cell repertoires in COVID-19. A Seattle source enrolled patients during active infection and followed them longitudinally. Method: immunoSEQ multiplex PCR; TCRdb's copy keeps in-frame clones and lacks some. The data hold some 200,000 clones, with roughly 94% observed a single time. Details on this clone: In the same sample, other DNA sequences code for this CDR3.

The source is a man aged 30 to 45 with COVID-19, enrolled during active disease. What was sequenced was peripheral blood.

Written as DNA, the CDR3 is TGTGCCTGGAGTGTACAGTACGAGCAGTACTTC. Translated, it gives CAWSVQYEQYF. The genes are TRBV30 and TRBJ2-7; D unresolved. Between the trimmed V and J ends, which lost 0 bases and 4 bases, there was a span of 4 bases. The CDR3 sequence is 11 residues long. CDR1 and CDR2 from the germline V gene are GTSNPN and SVGIG (reference sequence).